Shown below are 16 T cell receptor beta chains from a single sample sequenced in a study of blood T cell repertoires in COVID-19. Sequencing used immunoSEQ multiplex PCR; TCRdb keeps in-frame clones, though not all of them. Of around 170,000 clones in the sample, roughly 70% were seen once. The sample consisted of peripheral blood. These receptor sequences come from a woman over 75 with acute or convalescent COVID-19.

The V call is TRBV29-1, the J call TRBJ2-7, with D tentatively TRBD1 (6 bases). V was clipped by 0 bases and J by 1 base, with 13 bases between them. Germline V lookup: CDR1 SQVTM, CDR2 ANQGSEA. This CDR3 contains 15 residues. The CDR3 DNA reads as TGCAGCGTTGAAGATTCCCTCGGGACATCCTACGAGCAGTACTTC. It codes for CSVEDSLGTSYEQYF.

This chain connects TRBV19 to TRBJ1-4; 7 bases map to TRBD1. The CDR3 runs to 13 residues. Germline V lookup: CDR1 LNHDA, CDR2 SQIVND (reference sequence). V was clipped by 10 bases and J by 8 bases; unmatched bases: 10. The CDR3 sequence is CATTTGKREKLFF. The CDR3 DNA reads as TGTGCCACTACGACAGGGAAACGCGAAAAACTGTTTTTT.

This chain uses TRBV5-1 with TRBJ2-5, with TRBD2 matching 9 bases. Losses at the gene ends were 6 bases for V and 2 bases for J; bases not matched to a gene: 5. This CDR3 is 14 amino acids long. Germline CDR1 SGHRS, CDR2 YFSETQ. CDR3 sequence reads: CASKRTSAQETQYF. DNA of the CDR3: TGCGCCAGCAAAAGGACTAGCGCGCAAGAGACCCAGTACTTC.

The chain is built from TRBV7-7 and TRBJ1-5; 7 nucleotides agree with TRBD1. The germline V gene encodes CDR1 SSHAT and CDR2 FNYEAQ (reference sequence). V lost 4 bases and J lost 3; bases outside the gene matches: 12. The CDR3 totals 17 residues. Here the CDR3 DNA reads TGTGCCAGCAGCTCCGGATTGAGGGGGCGCAACAATCAGCCCCAGCATTTT. Its protein product is CASSSGLRGRNNQPQHF. The full variable domain, completed using reference TRBV7-7 and TRBJ1-5, is GAGVSQSPRYKVTKRGQDVTLRCDPISSHATLYWYQQALGQGPEFLTYFNYEAQPDKSGLPSDRFSAERPEGSISTLTIQRTEQRDSAMYRCASSSGLRGRNNQPQHFGDGTRLSIL.

This clone was recorded only once. The chain combines TRBV7-2 with TRBJ1-1; D not resolved. Germline V gives CDR1 SGHTA, CDR2 FQGNSA. Trimming pared 1 base from V and 5 bases from J, leaving 8 bases between. There are 13 residues in the CDR3. For the CDR3, the DNA is TGTGCCAGCAGCTTAGGGGCCGAAACTGAAGCTTTCTTT. Translation: CASSLGAETEAFF.

The V and J genes are TRBV28 and TRBJ1-5; TRBD1 agrees at 8 bases. Germline V gene data show CDR1 as MDHEN and CDR2 as SYDVKM. J was trimmed by 5 bases and V by 6 bases; bases with no gene match: 6. This CDR3 is 14 amino acids long. The CDR3 loop reads CASSVTGGDQPQHF. CDR3 nucleotide sequence: TGTGCCAGCAGCGTCACAGGGGGGGATCAGCCCCAGCATTTT.

This chain connects TRBV7-9 to TRBJ1-1; possible D gene TRBD1, 5 bases. The germline V gene has CDR1 SEHNR and CDR2 FQNEAQ (reference sequence). This CDR3 comprises 13 residues. Trimming shortened V by 5 bases and J by 1 base, and 8 bases separated the two germline ends. As DNA, the CDR3 is TGTGCCAGCAGCCGACAGACGAACACTGAAGCTTTCTTT. The encoded protein is CASSRQTNTEAFF.

This clone appeared a few times. The V gene is TRBV5-5, the J gene TRBJ1-1; no clear D. There are 14 residues in the CDR3. Germline CDR1 SGHKS, CDR2 YYEKEE (reference sequence). V was cut by 4 bases and J by 0 bases, with 10 bases left in between. For the CDR3, the DNA is TGTGCCAGCAGCCCTCTGCGGGTGAACACTGAAGCTTTCTTT. This translates into CASSPLRVNTEAFF.

The chain uses TRBV18 and TRBJ1-3; maybe TRBD1 (6 bases). The CDR3 sequence is 16 residues long. Between the trimmed V and J ends, which lost 1 base and 0 bases, there was a span of 10 bases. The germline CDR1 and CDR2 sequences are KGHSH and LQKENI. The CDR3 protein is CASSPRGPDSGNTIYF. The CDR3, as DNA: TGTGCCAGCTCACCACGGGGGCCAGACTCTGGAAACACCATATATTTT.

This clone was picked up a small number of times. This sequence joins TRBV3-1 (or the pseudogene TRBV3-2) and TRBJ2-1; 10 nucleotides align to TRBD2. V shed 1 base and J 9 bases; nucleotides not matched to a gene: 9. In germline, CDR1 is LGHDT, CDR2 YNNKEL (reference sequence). The CDR3 consists of 16 residues. The DNA for the CDR3 is TGTGCCAGCAGCCAAGGATGGCTAGCGGGGGTTGGTGAGCAGTTCTTC. Translating gives CASSQGWLAGVGEQFF.

This clone was seen a few times. The chain carries TRBV6-6 and TRBJ1-2, with unresolved D. Trimming cost V 2 bases and J 4 bases, with 11 bases left between them. The CDR3 loop spans 14 amino acids. CDR1 is MNHNY and CDR2 is SVGAGI in the germline V gene (reference sequence). The CDR3, as DNA: TGTGCCAGCAGTTACCCTCTCTCCAGCTATGGCTACACCTTC. Its protein is CASSYPLSSYGYTF.

The V and J genes are TRBV10-2 and TRBJ2-7; D ambiguous. V was cut by 3 bases and J by 0 bases, with 3 bases left in between. CDR1 WSHSY and CDR2 SAAADI come from the germline V gene. The CDR3 is 12 residues long. The CDR3: CASSDNSYEQYF. As DNA, the CDR3 is TGCGCCAGCAGTGACAACTCCTACGAGCAGTACTTC.

V gene TRBV5-1 combines with J gene TRBJ2-3, with D perhaps matching TRBD2 (5 bases). The germline V and J ends were trimmed by 0 bases and 4 bases, with 12 bases remaining between them. The CDR3 loop spans 15 amino acids. The germline gives CDR1 SGHRS, CDR2 YFSETQ. The chain's CDR3 is CASSLAGRMADTQYF. In DNA, the CDR3 is TGCGCCAGCAGCTTGGCGGGGAGAATGGCAGATACGCAGTATTTT.

The V call is TRBV11-2, the J call TRBJ2-7; 8 positions match TRBD1. Trimming cost V 5 bases and J 3 bases; bases outside gene matches: 9. This CDR3 is built from 15 residues. Germline CDR1 is SGHAT and CDR2 is FQNNGV. In DNA, the CDR3 is TGTGCCAGCAGCCGCCCCAGGGGGCGCAGCTACGAGCAGTACTTC. This gives the protein CASSRPRGRSYEQYF.

This clone has just a few counts. The genes are TRBV5-1 and TRBJ2-3; weak D call: TRBD2 (6 bases). The germline V gene encodes CDR1 SGHRS and CDR2 YFSETQ. The V gene lost 0 bases and the J gene lost 8 bases, with 19 bases spanning the gap. This CDR3 spans 16 amino acids. Here the CDR3 reads CASSLAFTSLAPTQYF. Written as DNA, the CDR3 is TGCGCCAGCAGCTTGGCCTTCACTAGCCTTGCTCCTACGCAGTATTTT.

This rearrangement joins TRBV7-2 to TRBJ2-5; tentatively, D is TRBD1 (5 bases). The CDR3 loop spans 17 amino acids. Trimming took off 1 base at V and 4 bases at J, with 19 bases between the two ends. Germline V CDR1 and CDR2: SGHTA, FQGNSA. The CDR3 sequence: CASSLVPQAGNSETQYF. The CDR3 DNA is TGTGCCAGCAGCTTAGTCCCTCAGGCAGGGAATTCAGAGACCCAGTACTTC.